This T cell receptor (beta chain) was sequenced during a study of CD8 T cells in ankylosing spondylitis. A quantitative 5'-RACE method, one with molecular barcodes, was used to make TCR beta libraries. TCRdb re-called the 5' RACE reads with MiXCR, one entry per CDR3 protein. Among hundreds of thousands of distinct CDR3 sequences listed, about 25% were seen once. Findings and caveats of the study: Peripheral blood samples showed relatively rare disease-linked clones, and these clones were CD8+. Some of these motif variants have turned up before, in reports on reactive arthritis synovial fluid and blood. Disease-linked clones reportedly showed significant enrichment in matched ankylosing spondylitis synovial fluid. Blood from ankylosing spondylitis patients appeared to carry a characteristic roughly eight-variant TCR beta motif.

The CDR3 has 15 amino acids. This clonotype was seen repeatedly, ten times or more. Its matching antigen is unknown. The junction departs from the called germline gene at one end, perhaps through a read error. The material sequenced was blood, either unsorted or a sorted T cell fraction (not recorded which). The V gene is TRBV12-3 or TRBV12-4, the J gene TRBJ2-7, with 8 bases aligning to TRBD2. The TCR sequence derives from a male donor with ankylosing spondylitis. CDR3 bases: TGTGCCAGCAGTTCCGGGGGGGAGGGCTCCCACGAGCAGTACTTC. This gives the protein CASSSGGEGSHEQYF.